The table lists the clone carrying this TCR beta chain with many counts. The record originates from a study of human T cells and chemical hapten exposure. Study context: Patch tests delivered 0.01% DPC to the upper back and were evaluated at 6 days.

Per germline, CDR1 DFQATT and CDR2 SNEGSKA (reference sequence). The CDR3 totals 12 residues. The V and J ends lost 4 bases and 2 bases respectively, with 7 bases between them. Time point reported: patch test 3, about 24 weeks after DPC sensitization. Noted treatment: therapeutic diphenylcyclopropenone sensitization with weekly scalp DPC. In the library, unique molecular identifiers were attached to individual cDNA molecules. TCRdb re-analysed the RACE reads in MiXCR, keeping a single row per CDR3 protein. The table has under 130,000 distinct CDR3 sequences, 30% to 35% seen once. The receptor's source is a man in his forties or fifties with alopecia areata. Some clones in this sample may be carry-over from other donors' samples. The rearrangement uses TRBV20-1 and TRBJ2-3, with D hard to call. This material consisted of whole blood, taken in connection with sensitization to the hapten diphenylcyclopropenone (DPC). In DNA, the CDR3 is TGCAGTGCTATTGCCTCCACAGATACGCAGTATTTT. This sequence encodes CSAIASTDTQYF.